This T cell receptor (beta chain) appears in the sequencing data of a study of blood T cell repertoires in COVID-19. Whole-study context: Spain, Italy and the United States supplied samples that represented acute and convalescent COVID-19. Nucleic acid was either cDNA or gDNA, and it came from T cells, B-cell-depleted T cells, or PBMCs.

Original processing methods: Using reference gene primer amplification, nucleated cell counts were estimated. Method: immunoSEQ multiplex PCR; TCRdb's copy keeps in-frame clones and lacks some. The D gene and trimming were derived from the DNA, and the V and J assignments and clone size from that table. Of approximately 80,000 clones listed, approximately 85% are singletons. Seattle patients were enrolled during active infection and followed longitudinally. Trimming left V 4 bases short and J 6 bases short, with 8 bases between. The CDR3 totals 11 residues. Germline V gene sequence: CDR1 SGHNT, CDR2 YYREEE (reference sequence).

Sequenced material: peripheral blood. The receptor's source is a woman at least 80 years old with COVID-19, enrolled during active disease. The chain carries TRBV5-4 and TRBJ2-7, with D uncertain. CDR3 coding DNA: TGTGCCAGCAGCCTCCTAGGCGAGCAGTACTTC. Translated: CASSLLGEQYF.